This T cell receptor (beta chain) is drawn from a study of blood T cell repertoires in COVID-19. The overall study: The United States, Italy and Spain supplied acute and convalescent COVID-19 samples. T cells, B-cell-depleted T cells, or PBMCs supplied cDNA or gDNA.

The CDR3 runs 14 residues. Germline CDR1 and CDR2: SNHLY and FYNNEI. Trimming took 4 bases from V and 2 from J, leaving 12 bases between them. Authors' methods: Amplifying reference gene primers gave estimates of nucleated cell counts. Using immunoSEQ multiplex PCR, the repertoire was profiled, and TCRdb retains in-frame clones only, with some absent. The V and J calls and clone size were taken over from that table, and D and trimming were inferred from the DNA. Among around 340,000 clones listed, 80% to 90% were seen once. The sample taken for sequencing was peripheral blood. The chain employs TRBV2 and TRBJ2-7; D possibly corresponds to TRBD2 (5 bases). The receptor comes from a man aged 25 to 45 with active or convalescent COVID-19. The DNA of the CDR3 is TGTGCCAGCAGTGCCTTCGAAGCGGCCTACGAGCAGTACTTC. This translates into CASSAFEAAYEQYF. Filled out from reference TRBV2 and TRBJ2-7, the complete variable domain reads EPEVTQTPSHQVTQMGQEVILRCVPISNHLYFYWYRQILGQKVEFLVSFYNNEISEKSEIFDDQFSVERPDGSNFTLKIRSTKLEDSAMYFCASSAFEAAYEQYFGPGTRLTVT.